This T cell receptor (beta chain) was observed in a study of cytomegalovirus exposure and HLA in healthy donors. Study-wide findings and caveats: In a later analysis, CMV-associated beta chains were mostly HLA-associated, it appeared. Accurate HLA-A and HLA-B prediction from TCR beta sequences was reported for most subjects.

The PCR was carried out with 60 Vbeta primers and 13 Jbeta primers. Sequenced by immunoSEQ multiplex PCR; TCRdb stores in-frame clones only, minus some. The sample yields tens of thousands of clones, roughly 67% seen once. Turning to this clone: Its antigen is currently unknown.

Trimming stripped 7 bases from V and 0 bases from J, with 9 bases between. This CDR3 region has 14 residues. Germline assignment: CDR1 KGHSH and CDR2 LQKENI. Sequencing was done on a sample of PBMCs. The TCR was taken from a human donor in good health. The chain combines TRBV18 with TRBJ1-4; tentative D call: TRBD1 (6 bases). The CDR3 spells CASYRTATNEKLFF. CDR3 nucleotide sequence: TGTGCCAGCTATAGGACAGCAACTAATGAAAAACTGTTTTTT. The full variable domain, rest sourced from reference TRBV18 and TRBJ1-4, is NAGVMQNPRHLVRRRGQEARLRCSPMKGHSHVYWYRQLPEEGLKFMVYLQKENIIDESGMPKERFSAEFPKEGPSILRIQQVVRGDSAAYFCASYRTATNEKLFFGSGTQLSVL.